This T cell receptor (beta chain) was found in a study of CXCR3-negative and CXCR3-positive naive CD8 T cells. Study-level points and caveats: With surface CD5 comparable between naive subsets, TCR strength was estimated using properties derived from the TRB CDR3. Diversity proved comparably high across both naive subsets and much lower in memory CD8+ cells.

Note on this clonotype: Its antigen is as yet unknown.

The CDR3 has 12 residues. Germline V gene data show CDR1 as PRHDT and CDR2 as FYEKMQ (reference sequence). Cells classed as naive CD8+ T cells were CD45RO-CCR7+CD27+CD95-. TRB cDNA libraries were made by UMI-labeled 5' RACE. TCRdb processed the 5' RACE reads again and assigns one entry to each CDR3 protein, with no DNA. There are about 130,000 distinct CDR3 sequences in the sample, with about 0.48% held by the top ten. The receptor was derived from a human donor in good health. Some clones in this sample may be carry-over from other donors' samples. The sample was naive CXCR3- CD8+ T cells from blood. Subset described: CD45RO-CCR7+CD27+CD95- naive CD8+ T cells lacking CXCR3 (TNR3-). The chain couples TRBV13 to TRBJ1-1; TCRdb returns TRBD1, unconfirmable since there is no DNA. The CDR3: CASSPQGPGAFF.